A selection of T cell receptor beta chains follows, all from one sample in a study of T cells in Graves' hyperthyroidism and ophthalmopathy. TCRdb processed the multiplex PCR reads anew with MiXCR; each CDR3 protein has one entry. The data hold 350,000 to 400,000 distinct CDR3 sequences, with 15% to 20% observed a single time. Sequencing used blood. These receptors all stem from a woman under 30 with Graves' hyperthyroidism. Both conserved end residues are part of each CDR3. Each record gives: J gene, CDR3 length, D gene, V gene, clone size, CDR3 DNA, CDR3 protein. A D gene is named only where the DNA matches it firmly. Size tells how often a clone was seen (once, few, many) or the class of an expanded clone, and some rows leave it out.

j_call: TRBJ2-5; cdr3_length: 16; d_call: TRBD2; v_call: TRBV12-3/TRBV12-4; clone_size: .; cdr3_nt: TGTGCCAGCAGTTTAGCGAGTAGCGGGGGGGCGGAGACCCAGTACTTC; cdr3_aa: CASSLASSGGAETQYF
j_call: TRBJ1-1; cdr3_length: 13; d_call: TRBD1; v_call: TRBV6-5; clone_size: many; cdr3_nt: TGTGCCAGCCAACCTGACAGGGCCACTGAAGCTTTCTTT; cdr3_aa: CASQPDRATEAFF
j_call: TRBJ2-3; cdr3_length: 13; d_call: .; v_call: TRBV12-3/TRBV12-4; clone_size: many; cdr3_nt: TGTGCCAGCAGTTTCGTGAAAACAGATACGCAGTATTTT; cdr3_aa: CASSFVKTDTQYF
j_call: TRBJ1-5; cdr3_length: 14; d_call: .; v_call: TRBV12-3/TRBV12-4; clone_size: many; cdr3_nt: TGTGCCAGCAGTTTGAGGTTTAGCAATCAGCCCCAGCATTTT; cdr3_aa: CASSLRFSNQPQHF
j_call: TRBJ2-2; cdr3_length: 15; d_call: .; v_call: TRBV15; clone_size: many; cdr3_nt: TGTGCCACCAGCAGAGAACCATTACTAGGCGGGGAGCTGTTTTTT; cdr3_aa: CATSREPLLGGELFF
j_call: TRBJ1-1; cdr3_length: 15; d_call: .; v_call: TRBV27; clone_size: many; cdr3_nt: TGTGCCAGCAGCCCTAAGGGGATCGGTAAGACTGAAGCTTTCTTT; cdr3_aa: CASSPKGIGKTEAFF
j_call: TRBJ2-5; cdr3_length: 15; d_call: TRBD2; v_call: TRBV4-1; clone_size: few; cdr3_nt: TGCGCCAGCAGCCACCCACTAGCGGGGGGAGAGACCCAGTACTTC; cdr3_aa: CASSHPLAGGETQYF
j_call: TRBJ2-5; cdr3_length: 15; d_call: TRBD1; v_call: TRBV18; clone_size: many; cdr3_nt: TGTGCCAGCTCACCTCCGGACAGGGCGGCTGAGACCCAGTACTTC; cdr3_aa: CASSPPDRAAETQYF
j_call: TRBJ2-7; cdr3_length: 16; d_call: .; v_call: TRBV15; clone_size: many; cdr3_nt: TGTGCCACCAGCAGAGATTCGGCCAGGTTGTCCTACGAGCAGTACTTC; cdr3_aa: CATSRDSARLSYEQYF
j_call: TRBJ1-1; cdr3_length: 14; d_call: .; v_call: TRBV12-3/TRBV12-4; clone_size: .; cdr3_nt: TGTGCCAGCAGAGAATTCGCAGGGTACACTGAAGCTTTCTTT; cdr3_aa: CASREFAGYTEAFF
j_call: TRBJ2-5; cdr3_length: 17; d_call: TRBD2; v_call: TRBV28; clone_size: many; cdr3_nt: TGTGCCAGCAGTCCACTACAGACTAGCGGGGAGGGAGAGACCCAGTACTTC; cdr3_aa: CASSPLQTSGEGETQYF
j_call: TRBJ1-2; cdr3_length: 11; d_call: .; v_call: TRBV20-1; clone_size: many; cdr3_nt: TGCAGTGCTAGGGAACAAGGCCGATACTACTTC; cdr3_aa: CSAREQGRYYF
j_call: TRBJ1-5; cdr3_length: 14; d_call: .; v_call: TRBV12-3/TRBV12-4; clone_size: .; cdr3_nt: TGTGCCTGCAGTTTAGCGCTCGGGAATCAGCCCCAGCATTTT; cdr3_aa: CACSLALGNQPQHF
j_call: TRBJ2-2; cdr3_length: 18; d_call: TRBD2; v_call: TRBV11-2; clone_size: .; cdr3_nt: TGTGCCAGCAGCTTGGGACTAGCGGGGAGCTTGAACACCGGGGAGCTGTTTTTT; cdr3_aa: CASSLGLAGSLNTGELFF
j_call: TRBJ2-5; cdr3_length: 14; d_call: .; v_call: TRBV6-5; clone_size: many; cdr3_nt: TGTGCCAGCAGTTACTTGGGCAGGGAGGAGACCCAGTACTTC; cdr3_aa: CASSYLGREETQYF
j_call: TRBJ2-5; cdr3_length: 14; d_call: .; v_call: TRBV13; clone_size: many; cdr3_nt: TGTGCCGGCAACACGGTCTCGGTACAAGAGACCCAGTACTTC; cdr3_aa: CAGNTVSVQETQYF
j_call: TRBJ1-2; cdr3_length: 16; d_call: TRBD1; v_call: TRBV7-8; clone_size: many; cdr3_nt: TGTGCCAGCAGCTTAGTCCCAGGGGGTGGTGGCTATGGCTACACCTTC; cdr3_aa: CASSLVPGGGGYGYTF
j_call: TRBJ2-2; cdr3_length: 14; d_call: TRBD2; v_call: TRBV6-4; clone_size: few; cdr3_nt: TGTGCCAGCAGTGAGCGGGGGGGCACCGGGGAGCTGTTTTTT; cdr3_aa: CASSERGGTGELFF
j_call: TRBJ2-7; cdr3_length: 17; d_call: .; v_call: TRBV15; clone_size: few; cdr3_nt: TGTGCCACCAGCAGCGGATTGTCCTCGGACGGCTCCTACGAGCAGTACTTC; cdr3_aa: CATSSGLSSDGSYEQYF
j_call: TRBJ2-7; cdr3_length: 17; d_call: .; v_call: TRBV27; clone_size: many; cdr3_nt: TGTGCCAGCAGTCCTGATGTAACCGGGACACACTCCTACGAGCAGTACTTC; cdr3_aa: CASSPDVTGTHSYEQYF